The sequence of this TCR beta chain was determined in a study of OX40 agonist ivuxolimab in advanced cancers. Produced via immunoSEQ multiplex PCR; TCRdb's table is partial and in-frame only. The sample shows fewer than 85,000 clones, over 75% of them seen only once. Remarks on this clone: The antigen remains undetermined.

Study-wide results and caveats: Within 6 weeks, CD4+ and CD8+ blood T cells expanded clonally at 0.1 to 3.0 mg/kg.

This CDR3 is 15 amino acids long. Between the trimmed V and J ends, which lost 8 bases and 5 bases, there was a span of 18 bases. Looked up from germline, CDR1 is MGHRA and CDR2 is YSYEKL. Systemic immunosuppression or autoimmune disease history was grounds to exclude patients. The rearrangement joins TRBV4-1 to TRBJ2-2; D is perhaps TRBD2 (6 bases). The receptor comes from an adult with an advanced solid tumor such as melanoma, head and neck, liver or kidney cancer. Sequencing used CD4+ or CD8+ T cells sorted from blood, obtained in a trial of the OX40 agonist ivuxolimab. CDR3 bases: TGCGCCAGCGCCAGAGCTAGGGGAGGAACCGGGGAGCTGTTTTTT. It is translated as CASARARGGTGELFF.